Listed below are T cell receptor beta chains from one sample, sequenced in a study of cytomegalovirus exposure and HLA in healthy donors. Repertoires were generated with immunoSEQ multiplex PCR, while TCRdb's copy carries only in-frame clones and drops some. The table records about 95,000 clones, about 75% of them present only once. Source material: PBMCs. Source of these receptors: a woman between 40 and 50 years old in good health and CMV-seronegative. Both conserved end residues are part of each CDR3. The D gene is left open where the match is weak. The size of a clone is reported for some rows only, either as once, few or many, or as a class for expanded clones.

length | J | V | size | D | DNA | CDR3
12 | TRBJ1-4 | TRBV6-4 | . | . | TGTGCCAGCACGCAGGATAATGAAAAACTGTTTTTT | CASTQDNEKLFF
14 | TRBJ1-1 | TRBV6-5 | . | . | TGTGCCAGCAGTTACGAGGGACACAACACTGAAGCTTTCTTT | CASSYEGHNTEAFF
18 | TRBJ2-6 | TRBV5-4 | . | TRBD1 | TGTGCCAGCAGAGTGAAGGGGGCGTCGGCCTCTGGGGCCAACGTCCTGACTTTC | CASRVKGASASGANVLTF
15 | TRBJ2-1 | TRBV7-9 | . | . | TGTGCCAGCAGCTTAGGGCCCGTATCCAACAATGAGCAGTTCTTC | CASSLGPVSNNEQFF
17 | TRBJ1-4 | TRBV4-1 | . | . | TGCGCCAGCAGCCCCGTGGCCTTCGGGGTAACTAATGAAAAACTGTTTTTT | CASSPVAFGVTNEKLFF
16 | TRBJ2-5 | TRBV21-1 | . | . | TGTGCCAGCAGCAAAGGGCACGAGACAGATCAAGAGACCCAGTACTTC | CASSKGHETDQETQYF
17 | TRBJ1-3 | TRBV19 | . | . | TGTGCCAGTACTAGGAACTGGGGAAGCGGCTTCTTAAACACCATATATTTT | CASTRNWGSGFLNTIYF
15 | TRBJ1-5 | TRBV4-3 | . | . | TGCGCCAGCAGCCAAGATTTGGGCCGGGGGGAGTTCCAGCATTTT | CASSQDLGRGEFQHF
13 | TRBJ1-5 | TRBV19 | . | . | TGTGCCAGCCATGGCCAGGGGAATCAGCCCCAGCATTTT | CASHGQGNQPQHF
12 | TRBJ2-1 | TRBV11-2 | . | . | TGTGCCAGCAGCCCGAGGCGGTATGAGCAGTTCTTC | CASSPRRYEQFF
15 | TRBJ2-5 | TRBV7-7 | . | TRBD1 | TGTGCCAGCAGCAGTCCGGGACAGGGTCTTGGGACCCAGTACTTC | CASSSPGQGLGTQYF
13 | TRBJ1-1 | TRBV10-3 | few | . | TGTGCCACGAACCAGGGCCAACACACTGAAGCTTTCTTT | CATNQGQHTEAFF
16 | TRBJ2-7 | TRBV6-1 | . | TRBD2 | TGTGCCAGCAGTGAGCCGGGGGGGTCGGGGGCCTACGAGCAGTACTTC | CASSEPGGSGAYEQYF
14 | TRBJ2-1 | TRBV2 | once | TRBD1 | TGTGCCAGCAGCCGGGACAGAGGATTCCATGGGCAGTTCTTC | CASSRDRGFHGQFF
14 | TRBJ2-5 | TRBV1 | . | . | TGCACCAGCATAGAGGCGGGGGGGCAAGAGACCCAGTACTTC | CTSIEAGGQETQYF
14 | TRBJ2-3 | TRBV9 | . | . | TGTGCCAGCAGCGTGGGCGCTTACACAGATACGCAGTATTTT | CASSVGAYTDTQYF
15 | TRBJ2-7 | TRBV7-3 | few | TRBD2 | TGTGCCAGCAGCTTAAGCGGGGGGAGCACCTACGAGCAGTACTTC | CASSLSGGSTYEQYF
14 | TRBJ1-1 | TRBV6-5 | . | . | TGTGCCGGCAGTTCGGTACGGGGGAACACTGAAGCTTTCTTT | CAGSSVRGNTEAFF
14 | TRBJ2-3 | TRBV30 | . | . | TGTGCCTGGATCGAGACAGGAAAAACAGATACGCAGTATTTT | CAWIETGKTDTQYF
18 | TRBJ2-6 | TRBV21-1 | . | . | TGTGCCAGCAGCAAAGCGACGGGAGGAGGGACTGGGGCCAACGTCCTGACTTTC | CASSKATGGGTGANVLTF
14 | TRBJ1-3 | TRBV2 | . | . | TGTGCCAGCAGTGTTCGGGGAGCTGGAAACACCATATATTTT | CASSVRGAGNTIYF
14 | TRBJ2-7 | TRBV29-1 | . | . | TGCAGCGTTGAAGTGCAGGCCGGGGACTACGAGCAGTACTTC | CSVEVQAGDYEQYF
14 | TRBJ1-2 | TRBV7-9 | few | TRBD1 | TGTGCCAGCACCCCCGGGACAGGGAACTATGGCTACACCTTC | CASTPGTGNYGYTF
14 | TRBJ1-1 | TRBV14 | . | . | TGTGCCAGCAGCCGGGGCGGCGCGTACACTGAAGCTTTCTTT | CASSRGGAYTEAFF
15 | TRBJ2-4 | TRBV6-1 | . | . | TGTGCCAGCAGTGAAGCGCACGGGGTAGGGGGCATTCAGTACTTC | CASSEAHGVGGIQYF
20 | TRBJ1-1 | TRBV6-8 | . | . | TGTGCCAGCAGTAAGCTGACAGGTAGCGGGGCCTCTCCTCTGAACACTGAAGCTTTCTTT | CASSKLTGSGASPLNTEAFF
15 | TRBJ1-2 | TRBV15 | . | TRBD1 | TGTGCCACCAGCAGAGGAGACAGGGGCGACTATGGCTACACCTTC | CATSRGDRGDYGYTF
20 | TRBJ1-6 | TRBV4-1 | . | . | TGCGCCAGCAGCCAGACCCCACATTCCGGGGAATTCTCCTATAATTCACCCCTCCACTTT | CASSQTPHSGEFSYNSPLHF
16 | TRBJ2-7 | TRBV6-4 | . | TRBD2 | TGTGCCAGCAGTGACGGGGCGGGGACTAGCGGTCGCGAGCAGTACTTC | CASSDGAGTSGREQYF
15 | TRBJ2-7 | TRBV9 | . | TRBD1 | TGTGCCAGCAGCGGCGGCACGACAGGGATTCACGAGCAGTACTTC | CASSGGTTGIHEQYF
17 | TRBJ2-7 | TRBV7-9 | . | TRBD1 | TGTGCCAGCAGCTTAGTAGCCGACAGGGGTCCCCCCTACGAGCAGTACTTC | CASSLVADRGPPYEQYF